Each of the 2 T cell receptor beta chains below was sequenced from the same sample in a study of T cells in Graves' hyperthyroidism and ophthalmopathy. Amplification of TCR beta CDR3 regions was performed using RNA transcripts as template. Initially, a first-round RT-PCR of the TCR CDR3 employed the HTBI primer set. TCRdb ran MiXCR on the multiplex PCR reads and lists one entry per CDR3 protein. The sample contains 450,000 to 550,000 distinct CDR3 sequences, about 24% of which appear only once. Material: blood. Receptor source: a woman between 25 and 40 years old with Graves' ophthalmopathy.

A few counts support this clonotype. A read error may explain this, as a much larger clone is one base away. V gene TRBV7-3 combines with J gene TRBJ1-1, with D uncertain. Germline lookup yields CDR1 SGHTA and CDR2 FQGTGA. The CDR3 totals 16 residues. In nucleotides, the CDR3 is TGTGCCAGCAGCCCCTCTGCCCAACCACCGAACTCTGAAGCTTTCTTT. Its translation is CASSPSAQPPNSEAFF.

This rearrangement joins TRBV6-2 or TRBV6-3 to TRBJ2-7; 7 bases are a match to TRBD2. The CDR3 is 15 amino acids. With V trimmed by 3 bases and J by 1 base, 6 bases remained unmatched. Germline CDR1 reads MNHEY; CDR2 reads SVGEGT. CDR3 protein: CASSYQSSGSYEQYF. The CDR3, as DNA: TGTGCCAGCAGTTATCAGTCTAGCGGTTCCTACGAGCAGTACTTC.